This note documents a single TCR beta chain sequence. Its antigen is as yet unknown. The junction departs from germline at one end; a sequencing error may be responsible. Assay: immunoSEQ multiplex PCR; the TCRdb copy retains only in-frame clones and omits some. The profile shows over 100,000 clones, 85% to 95% of them singletons. The entry originates in a study of graft-versus-host responses after intestinal transplantation. CDR3 length: 14 amino acids. From germline, CDR1 is SSHAT and CDR2 FNYEAQ (reference sequence). Study-level findings and limits: Recipient marrow held GvH clones, some first seen in ileum or blood.

The genes are TRBV7-7 and TRBJ2-5; 10 bases agree with TRBD2. The sample in question was unstimulated CD8+ T cells sorted from spleen or lymph node cells, obtained before intestinal transplant. The source of this sequence is a human donor who received an intestinal transplant. CDR3 in DNA: TGTGCTAGCAGCTCTAGCGGGAGTCAAGAGACCCAGTACTTC. Translated: CASSSSGSQETQYF.